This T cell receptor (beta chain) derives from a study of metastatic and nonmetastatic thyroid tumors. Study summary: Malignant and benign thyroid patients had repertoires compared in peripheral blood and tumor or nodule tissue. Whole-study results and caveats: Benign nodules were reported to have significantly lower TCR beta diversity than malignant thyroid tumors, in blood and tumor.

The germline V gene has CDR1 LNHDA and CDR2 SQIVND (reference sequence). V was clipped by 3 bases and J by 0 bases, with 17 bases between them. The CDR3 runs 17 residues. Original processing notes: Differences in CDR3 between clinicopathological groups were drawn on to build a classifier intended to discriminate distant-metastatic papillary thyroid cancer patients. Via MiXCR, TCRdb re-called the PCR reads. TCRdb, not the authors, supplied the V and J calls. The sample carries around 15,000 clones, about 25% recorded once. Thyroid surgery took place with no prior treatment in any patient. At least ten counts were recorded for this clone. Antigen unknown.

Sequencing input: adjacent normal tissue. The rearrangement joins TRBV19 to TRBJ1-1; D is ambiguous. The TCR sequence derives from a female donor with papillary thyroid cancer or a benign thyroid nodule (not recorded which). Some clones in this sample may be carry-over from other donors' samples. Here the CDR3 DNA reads TGTGCCAGTAGTATCTCGCGGCAGCTAACTTTGAACACTGAAGCTTTCTTT. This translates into CASSISRQLTLNTEAFF.